The 9 T cell receptor beta chains listed next were all sequenced from one sample in a study of cytotoxic CD8 clonotypes in ibrutinib-treated CLL. Sequencing was performed with immunoSEQ multiplex PCR; in TCRdb, only in-frame clones are kept and a portion is missing. The sample shows 130,000 to 150,000 clones, around 80% of them seen only once. The source material was PBMCs, sampled after 12 months of ibrutinib treatment. The receptors were sampled from a human donor with chronic lymphocytic leukemia.

The chain joins TRBV2 to TRBJ2-5; the D is unclear. CDR3 size: 14 residues. V was cut by 1 base and J by 1 base, with 7 bases left in between. Germline CDR1 SNHLY, CDR2 FYNNEI. The CDR3 is CASSEGSPQETQYF. In nucleotides, the CDR3 is TGTGCCAGCAGTGAAGGGTCTCCCCAAGAGACCCAGTACTTC.

The chain carries TRBV5-1 and TRBJ1-4; D gene uncertain. This CDR3 has 15 residues. CDR1 is SGHRS and CDR2 is YFSETQ in the germline V gene. Trimming stripped 0 bases from V and 6 bases from J, with 12 bases between. CDR3 DNA sequence: TGCGCCAGCAGCTTGGAAGGCAAATGGGATGAAAAACTGTTTTTT. Translating it yields CASSLEGKWDEKLFF.

J is TRBJ2-6 and V is TRBV19; the D is unclear. This CDR3 is 14 amino acids long. Germline values: CDR1 LNHDA, CDR2 SQIVND (reference sequence). V was pared by 5 bases and J by 5 bases, with 10 bases between. Written as DNA, the CDR3 is TGTGCCAGTAGTCAGACCCCGTGGGCCAACGTCCTGACTTTC. Its protein is CASSQTPWANVLTF.

This rearrangement joins TRBV13 to TRBJ1-5; 10 positions agree with TRBD1. V gave up 5 bases and J gave up 7 bases; unmatched junction bases: 5. The germline CDR1 and CDR2 sequences are PRHDT and FYEKMQ (reference sequence). The CDR3 has 14 residues. The CDR3 here is CASSAQGQGQPQHF. In nucleotides, the CDR3 is TGTGCCAGCAGCGCCCAGGGACAGGGGCAGCCCCAGCATTTT.

V is TRBV5-1 and J is TRBJ2-7; D may be TRBD2 (5 bases). Per germline, CDR1 SGHRS and CDR2 YFSETQ. The CDR3 spans 13 residues. The germline V and J ends were trimmed by 4 bases and 6 bases, with 14 bases remaining between them. The CDR3 DNA is TGCGCCAGCAGCAGGCGCGCGGGCAGCGAGCAGTACTTC. Translated: CASSRRAGSEQYF.

The chain has TRBV9 and TRBJ2-1; 12 bases are a match to TRBD2. The CDR3 loop spans 17 amino acids. Trimming cost V 1 base and J 3 bases; bases outside gene matches: 5. From germline, CDR1 is SGDLS and CDR2 YYNGEE. In DNA form, the CDR3 reads TGTGCCAGCAGCGTAAGTGGGGGACTAGCGGGCTACAATGAGCAGTTCTTC. Its protein product is CASSVSGGLAGYNEQFF.

The V call is TRBV5-4, the J call TRBJ2-7; 7 bases are a match to TRBD2. The germline CDR1 and CDR2 sequences are SGHNT and YYREEE (reference sequence). This CDR3 region has 15 residues. The V segment lost 4 bases and the J segment 5 bases; nucleotides outside the gene matches: 12. The CDR3 spells CASSPPRAGLDEQYF. The DNA of the CDR3 is TGTGCCAGCAGCCCCCCCAGAGCGGGACTGGACGAGCAGTACTTC.

This chain uses TRBV4-1 with TRBJ2-5, with 7 bases aligning to TRBD2. Looked up from germline, CDR1 is MGHRA and CDR2 is YSYEKL. The length of the CDR3 is 16 residues. The trim removed 0 bases at V and 2 bases at J, leaving 6 bases unmatched. This chain's CDR3 is CASSQDPGLGQETQYF. Written as DNA, the CDR3 is TGCGCCAGCAGCCAAGACCCCGGACTAGGGCAAGAGACCCAGTACTTC.

The chain has TRBV9 and TRBJ2-2; 9 bases map to TRBD2. The germline CDR1 and CDR2 sequences are SGDLS and YYNGEE. The CDR3 sequence is 16 residues long. Unmatched junction bases numbered 6, after V lost 4 bases and J lost 2 bases. CDR3 sequence: CASSPRTSVNTGELFF. The CDR3 DNA sequence: TGTGCCAGCAGCCCACGGACTAGCGTAAACACCGGGGAGCTGTTTTTT.